This entry lists 28 T cell receptor beta chains sequenced from one sample in a study of cytomegalovirus exposure and HLA in healthy donors (dated by TCRdb to 2016 to 2017). Library method: the immunoSEQ multiplex PCR assay. A mixture of 60 forward primers for TCR Vbeta segments and 13 reverse primers for TCR Jbeta segments was used in the multiplex PCR. TCRdb's version of the immuneACCESS table is confined to in-frame rearrangements and falls short of the full clone set. An unresolved V gene accounts for under half of the shortfall where checked; the remainder is of unknown origin. This sample's table contains fewer than 100,000 clones. Clones ranked in the top ten supply about 0.5% of the sample. Sequenced input: PBMCs. Source of these receptors: a man between 45 and 60 years old in good health and CMV-seronegative.

CDR3 coding DNA: TGTGCCAGTAGTACCCAGGGGGTCGGGCCCCAGCATTTT. It is translated as CASSTQGVGPQHF. The genes are TRBV19 and TRBJ1-5; 7 bases fit TRBD1. This CDR3 comprises 13 residues. Unmatched junction bases numbered 6, after V lost 4 bases and J lost 9 bases. CDR1 is LNHDA and CDR2 is SQIVND in the germline V gene (reference sequence).

The chain joins TRBV2 to TRBJ1-4; 9 positions agree with TRBD1. The V segment lost 9 bases and the J segment 6 bases; nucleotides outside the gene matches: 11. Per the germline V gene, CDR1 is SNHLY and CDR2 is FYNNEI. The CDR3 totals 15 residues. The chain's CDR3 is CASTFQGQGDEKLFF. As DNA, the CDR3 is TGTGCCAGTACTTTCCAGGGACAGGGCGATGAAAAACTGTTTTTT. Full variable domain (rest looked up from reference TRBV2 and TRBJ1-4): EPEVTQTPSHQVTQMGQEVILRCVPISNHLYFYWYRQILGQKVEFLVSFYNNEISEKSEIFDDQFSVERPDGSNFTLKIRSTKLEDSAMYFCASTFQGQGDEKLFFGSGTQLSVL.

This chain connects TRBV2 to TRBJ2-7, with a possible D match to TRBD2 (5 bases). Germline values: CDR1 SNHLY, CDR2 FYNNEI. The CDR3 totals 14 residues. Trimming left V 7 bases short and J 7 bases short, with 20 bases between. CDR3: CASMRGQSNGEQYF. The DNA for the CDR3 is TGTGCCAGCATGAGAGGGCAGTCGAATGGGGAGCAGTACTTC.

This sequence joins TRBV7-2 and TRBJ1-6; tentative D call: TRBD1 (6 bases). Germline values: CDR1 SGHTA, CDR2 FQGNSA. V gave up 5 bases and J gave up 8 bases, with 13 bases separating them. The CDR3 covers 14 residues. This CDR3 is CASSQRGRDSPLHF. The CDR3 DNA is TGTGCCAGCAGCCAGCGGGGGCGGGATTCACCCCTCCACTTT.

The CDR3 loop is CASSLVSNTEAFF. The CDR3 DNA follows: TGTGCCAGCAGCCTGGTCTCGAACACTGAAGCTTTCTTT. The chain uses TRBV5-6 and TRBJ1-1; no definite D call. The CDR3 covers 13 residues. Trimming pared 4 bases from V and 1 base from J, leaving 8 bases between. Looked up from germline, CDR1 is SGHDT and CDR2 is YYEEEE.

J is TRBJ1-2 and V is TRBV5-6; D is uncertain. The CDR3 spans 14 residues. V was pared by 3 bases and J by 4 bases, with 13 bases between. Per the germline V gene, CDR1 is SGHDT and CDR2 is YYEEEE. The CDR3 is CASSSPAGTYGYTF. For the CDR3, the DNA is TGTGCCAGCAGCTCTCCCGCGGGCACCTATGGCTACACCTTC. The whole variable domain, remainder taken from reference TRBV5-6 and TRBJ1-2, is DAGVTQSPTHLIKTRGQQVTLRCSPKSGHDTVSWYQQALGQGPQFIFQYYEEEERQRGNFPDRFSGHQFPNYSSELNVNALLLGDSALYLCASSSPAGTYGYTFGSGTRLTVV.

The genes are TRBV19 and TRBJ2-3, with D maybe TRBD2 (6 bases). The V gene's germline CDR1 is LNHDA and CDR2 SQIVND (reference sequence). V was trimmed by 4 bases and J by 4 bases, leaving 12 bases between them. CDR3 size: 14 residues. The CDR3 here is CASSTAGRPDTQYF. The CDR3, as DNA: TGTGCCAGTAGTACGGCGGGGCGCCCAGATACGCAGTATTTT.

The V gene is TRBV5-1, the J gene TRBJ2-1; tentatively, D is TRBD1 (6 bases). Between the trimmed V and J ends, which lost 0 bases and 3 bases, there was a span of 13 bases. There are 16 residues in the CDR3. CDR1 is SGHRS and CDR2 is YFSETQ in the germline V gene. In DNA, the CDR3 is TGCGCCAGCAGCTTGGCCGGCCAGGGGAGCTACAATGAGCAGTTCTTC. This gives the protein CASSLAGQGSYNEQFF.

This sequence joins TRBV10-3 and TRBJ2-2; 7 bases align to TRBD1. Germline CDR1 ENHRY, CDR2 SYGVKD. V gave up 4 bases and J gave up 4 bases; unmatched junction bases: 9. The CDR3 is made up of 16 amino acids. CDR3 amino acids: CAISGGQERGTGELFF. For the CDR3, the DNA is TGTGCCATCAGTGGCGGACAGGAAAGGGGCACCGGGGAGCTGTTTTTT.

This sequence joins TRBV5-1 and TRBJ2-1; D might be TRBD2 (5 bases). Germline V gives CDR1 SGHRS, CDR2 YFSETQ. Deletions cut 4 bases from V and 0 bases from J, with 26 bases between. CDR3 length: 20 amino acids. The CDR3 protein is CASSQTIGRNFQSSYNEQFF. The CDR3 DNA sequence: TGCGCCAGCAGCCAGACTATCGGTAGAAACTTCCAAAGCTCCTACAATGAGCAGTTCTTC.

J is TRBJ1-1 and V is TRBV18; 10 bases line up with TRBD1. The germline V gene has CDR1 KGHSH and CDR2 LQKENI. V trimming: 3 bases; J trimming: 5 bases; junction bases outside the gene matches: 3. The CDR3 extends over 14 amino acids. DNA for the CDR3: TGTGCCAGCTCACCTGACAGGGGGCGGACTGAAGCTTTCTTT. Translation gives CASSPDRGRTEAFF.

The chain recombines TRBV7-3 with TRBJ1-2, with D perhaps matching TRBD1 (6 bases). Trimming took off 4 bases at V and 4 bases at J, with 19 bases between the two ends. From germline, CDR1 is SGHTA and CDR2 FQGTGA. The CDR3 loop spans 16 amino acids. CDR3 sequence reads: CASSSSPGGGGYGYTF. DNA for the CDR3: TGTGCCAGCAGCTCATCCCCGGGAGGGGGGGGCTATGGCTACACCTTC.

The V call is TRBV6-5, the J call TRBJ1-4; 7 bases map to TRBD1. The V gene end was trimmed by 0 bases and the J gene end by 2 bases; junction bases not matched to a gene: 0. CDR1 is MNHEY, CDR2 SVGAGI, per germline. CDR3 length equals 15 residues. CDR3 DNA: TGTGCCAGCAGTTACTCGGGACAGACTAATGAAAAACTGTTTTTT. Amino acids: CASSYSGQTNEKLFF.

The V gene is TRBV5-1, the J gene TRBJ2-7; 8 bases match TRBD1. V gave up 1 base and J gave up 5 bases; unmatched junction bases: 5. The CDR3 consists of 14 residues. CDR1 and CDR2 from the germline V gene are SGHRS and YFSETQ. The CDR3 reads CASSLRTGPDEQYF. The DNA of the CDR3 is TGCGCCAGCAGCTTGCGGACAGGGCCCGACGAGCAGTACTTC.

The V and J genes are TRBV7-9 and TRBJ2-1, with D perhaps matching TRBD1 (6 bases). The CDR3 consists of 16 residues. Trimming stripped 5 bases from V and 2 bases from J, with 16 bases between. Germline lookup yields CDR1 SEHNR and CDR2 FQNEAQ (reference sequence). The CDR3 bases are TGTGCCAGCAGCCCTCAGCAGGGGACCACCTACAATGAGCAGTTCTTC. Encoded protein: CASSPQQGTTYNEQFF.

The chain employs TRBV28 and TRBJ1-3; D is perhaps TRBD1 (6 bases). Germline V gene data show CDR1 as MDHEN and CDR2 as SYDVKM. This CDR3 is 14 amino acids long. Trimming left V 6 bases short and J 4 bases short, with 13 bases between. The CDR3, as DNA: TGTGCCAGCAGCCCCACAGGGCTGGGAAACACCATATATTTT. Residues: CASSPTGLGNTIYF. Drawing the rest from reference TRBV28 and TRBJ1-3, the complete variable domain is DVKVTQSSRYLVKRTGEKVFLECVQDMDHENMFWYRQDPGLGLRLIYFSYDVKMKEKGDIPEGYSVSREKKERFSLILESASTNQTSMYLCASSPTGLGNTIYFGEGSWLTVV.

The CDR3 DNA sequence: TGTGCCAGTAGTACGTACTCCGGGACAGGGGTGTCCTACGAGCAGTACTTC. It yields the protein CASSTYSGTGVSYEQYF. The chain couples TRBV19 to TRBJ2-7; 10 nucleotides match TRBD1. Germline values: CDR1 LNHDA, CDR2 SQIVND (reference sequence). The CDR3 consists of 17 residues. With V trimmed by 4 bases and J by 1 base, 10 bases remained unmatched.

V usage is TRBV6-5 and J usage is TRBJ2-1; TRBD1 is a possible D gene (6 bases). V lost 0 bases, J lost 6 bases, and 6 bases lay in between. Germline loops: CDR1 MNHEY, CDR2 SVGAGI. This CDR3 is built from 13 residues. DNA for the CDR3: TGTGCCAGCAGTTACTCGACAGGCAATGAGCAGTTCTTC. Protein: CASSYSTGNEQFF.

This chain connects TRBV13 to TRBJ2-1, with 11 bases that match TRBD1. The CDR3 has 16 residues. Germline V gene lookup returns CDR1 PRHDT and CDR2 FYEKMQ (reference sequence). Germline trimming cut 7 bases from V and 6 bases from J; bases unmatched to any gene: 11. The CDR3 loop reads CASTPTPGQGGNEQFF. As DNA, the CDR3 is TGTGCCAGCACTCCTACCCCGGGACAGGGGGGCAATGAGCAGTTCTTC.

The rearrangement uses TRBV6-5 and TRBJ2-2; possibly TRBD1 for D (5 bases). Germline CDR1 is MNHEY and CDR2 is SVGAGI. Trimming took off 0 bases at V and 6 bases at J, with 14 bases between the two ends. This CDR3 contains 16 residues. This CDR3 reads CASSYSTAGYAGELFF. The CDR3, as DNA: TGTGCCAGCAGTTACTCGACGGCAGGGTATGCCGGGGAGCTGTTTTTT.

The chain links TRBV4-1 to TRBJ2-5, with 7 nucleotides matching TRBD2. The DNA end lines up better with TRBJ2-7; the J call may be wrong. Germline CDR1 and CDR2: MGHRA and YSYEKL. CDR3 size: 17 residues. The chain's CDR3 is CASSQVIIAGTPYEQYF. DNA for the CDR3: TGCGCCAGCAGCCAAGTTATTATAGCGGGTACTCCCTACGAGCAGTACTTC.

This chain joins TRBV7-2 and TRBJ1-1; no clear D gene. The CDR3 loop spans 14 amino acids. V lost 2 bases, J lost 2 bases, and 9 bases lay in between. The germline V gene has CDR1 SGHTA and CDR2 FQGNSA. As DNA, the CDR3 is TGTGCCAGCAGCTTACTGGCCATTAACACTGAAGCTTTCTTT. It translates to CASSLLAINTEAFF.

The chain couples TRBV5-5 to TRBJ1-6; the D is unclear. Germline CDR1 reads SGHKS; CDR2 reads YYEKEE (reference sequence). The CDR3 totals 14 residues. V lost 0 bases and J 4 bases, leaving 5 bases between the germline ends. The CDR3 loop is CASSLEQYNSPLHF. The CDR3 nucleotides read TGTGCCAGCAGCTTGGAACAGTATAATTCACCCCTCCACTTT.

This chain connects TRBV7-3 to TRBJ2-4, with D possibly TRBD2 on 6 matching bases. V was pared by 2 bases and J by 8 bases, with 16 bases between. Germline V gene sequence: CDR1 SGHTA, CDR2 FQGTGA. This CDR3 is 15 amino acids long. CDR3 in DNA: TGTGCCAGCAGCTTATCATCGGTCGGGGGAGACATTCAGTACTTC. It is translated as CASSLSSVGGDIQYF.

The J gene is TRBJ2-7, the V gene TRBV28; 10 bases are shared with TRBD1. Germline V gene data show CDR1 as MDHEN and CDR2 as SYDVKM. The CDR3 covers 16 residues. V lost 5 bases and J lost 4; bases outside the gene matches: 11. CDR3 nucleotide sequence: TGTGCCAGCAGTCAATCACCGGGGGACAGGGGTTACGAGCAGTACTTC. Residues: CASSQSPGDRGYEQYF. The variable domain in full, with the rest retrieved from reference TRBV28 and TRBJ2-7, is DVKVTQSSRYLVKRTGEKVFLECVQDMDHENMFWYRQDPGLGLRLIYFSYDVKMKEKGDIPEGYSVSREKKERFSLILESASTNQTSMYLCASSQSPGDRGYEQYFGPGTRLTVT.

The rearrangement joins TRBV6-1 to TRBJ2-7; D is possibly TRBD1 (6 bases). The CDR3 spans 16 residues. With 4 bases removed from V and 0 bases from J, the gap between germline ends came to 16 bases. The germline V gene encodes CDR1 MNHNS and CDR2 SASEGT. The CDR3 here is CASSVLPGQSSYEQYF. DNA for the CDR3: TGTGCCAGCAGTGTGCTTCCGGGACAAAGCTCCTACGAGCAGTACTTC.

The rearrangement uses TRBV7-8 and TRBJ2-1; 10 bases fit TRBD2. The CDR3 consists of 16 residues. Germline V lookup: CDR1 SGHVS, CDR2 FQNEAQ. V lost 3 bases and J lost 9; bases outside the gene matches: 11. The CDR3 nucleotides are TGTGCCAGCAGCTTGCGGTCGGGACTAGCGATGGGTGAGCAGTTCTTC. This gives the protein CASSLRSGLAMGEQFF.

The chain combines TRBV19 with TRBJ1-5; the match to TRBD1 covers 9 bases. This CDR3 region has 15 residues. Germline assignment: CDR1 LNHDA and CDR2 SQIVND (reference sequence). V was pared by 4 bases and J by 4 bases, with 5 bases of the junction left unmatched. CDR3 in amino acids: CASSTTGGRNQPQHF. The CDR3 DNA sequence: TGTGCCAGTAGTACGACAGGGGGACGTAATCAGCCCCAGCATTTT. The whole variable domain, remainder taken from reference TRBV19 and TRBJ1-5, is DGGITQSPKYLFRKEGQNVTLSCEQNLNHDAMYWYRQDPGQGLRLIYYSQIVNDFQKGDIAEGYSVSREKKESFPLTVTSAQKNPTAFYLCASSTTGGRNQPQHFGDGTRLSIL.